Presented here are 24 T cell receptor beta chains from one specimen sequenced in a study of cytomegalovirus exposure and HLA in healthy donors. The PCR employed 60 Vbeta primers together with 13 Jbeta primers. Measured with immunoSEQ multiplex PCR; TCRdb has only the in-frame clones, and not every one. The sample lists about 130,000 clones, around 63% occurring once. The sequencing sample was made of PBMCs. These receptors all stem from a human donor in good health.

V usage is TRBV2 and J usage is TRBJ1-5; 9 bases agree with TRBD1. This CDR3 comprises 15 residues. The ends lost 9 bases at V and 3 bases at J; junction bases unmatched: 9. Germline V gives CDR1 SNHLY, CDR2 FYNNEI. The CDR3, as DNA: TGTGCCAGTGGAGACCGGGACAGGGCCAATCAGCCCCAGCATTTT. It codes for CASGDRDRANQPQHF.

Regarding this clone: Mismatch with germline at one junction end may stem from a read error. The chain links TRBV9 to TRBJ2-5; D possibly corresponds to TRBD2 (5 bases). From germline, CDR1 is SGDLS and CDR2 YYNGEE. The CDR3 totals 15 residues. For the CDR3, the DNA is TGTGCCAGCAGCGTAACCTCGGGGAGTCAAGAGGCCCAGTACTTC. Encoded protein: CASSVTSGSQEAQYF. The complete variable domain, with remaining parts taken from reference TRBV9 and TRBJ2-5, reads DSGVTQTPKHLITATGQRVTLRCSPRSGDLSVYWYQQSLDQGLQFLIQYYNGEERAKGNILERFSAQQFPDLHSELNLSSLELGDSALYFCASSVTSGSQEAQYFGPGTRLLVL.

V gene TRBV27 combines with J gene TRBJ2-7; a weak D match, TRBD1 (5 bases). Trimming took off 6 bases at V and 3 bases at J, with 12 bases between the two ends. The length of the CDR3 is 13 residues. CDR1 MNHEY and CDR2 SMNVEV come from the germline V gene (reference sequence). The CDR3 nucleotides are TGTGCCAGCAGAGACTCCGACAGCTACGAGCAGTACTTC. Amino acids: CASRDSDSYEQYF.

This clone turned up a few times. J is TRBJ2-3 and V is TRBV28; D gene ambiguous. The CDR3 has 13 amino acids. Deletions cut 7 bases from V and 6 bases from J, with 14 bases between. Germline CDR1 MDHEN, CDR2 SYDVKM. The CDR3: CASTYPQSDTQYF. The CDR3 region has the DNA TGTGCCAGCACTTACCCACAGTCGGATACGCAGTATTTT.

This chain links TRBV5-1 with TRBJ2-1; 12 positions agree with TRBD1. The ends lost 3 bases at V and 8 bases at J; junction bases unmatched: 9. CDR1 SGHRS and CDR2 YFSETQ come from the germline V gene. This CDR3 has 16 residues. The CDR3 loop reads CASSSIRDRGLYEQFF. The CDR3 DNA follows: TGCGCCAGCAGCTCGATCCGGGACAGGGGGCTCTATGAGCAGTTCTTC.

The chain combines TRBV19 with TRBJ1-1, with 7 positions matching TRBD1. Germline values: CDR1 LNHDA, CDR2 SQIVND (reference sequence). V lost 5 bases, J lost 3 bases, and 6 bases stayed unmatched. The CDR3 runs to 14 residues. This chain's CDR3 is CASSVRDSYTEAFF. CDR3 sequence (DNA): TGTGCCAGTAGTGTTCGGGACAGCTACACTGAAGCTTTCTTT.

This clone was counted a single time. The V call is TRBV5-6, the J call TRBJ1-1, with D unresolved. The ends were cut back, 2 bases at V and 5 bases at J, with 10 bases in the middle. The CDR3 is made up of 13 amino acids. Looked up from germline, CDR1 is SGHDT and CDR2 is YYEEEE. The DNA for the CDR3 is TGTGCCAGCAGCTTTAGCTCGGGGACTGAAGCTTTCTTT. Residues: CASSFSSGTEAFF.

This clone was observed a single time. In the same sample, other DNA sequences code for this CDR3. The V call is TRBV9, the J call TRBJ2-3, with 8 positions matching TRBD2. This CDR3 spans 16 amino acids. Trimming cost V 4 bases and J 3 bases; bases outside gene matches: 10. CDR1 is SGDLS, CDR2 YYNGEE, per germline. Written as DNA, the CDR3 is TGTGCCAGCAGCACCATCCTGAGCGGGAGAACAGATACGCAGTATTTT. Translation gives CASSTILSGRTDTQYF.

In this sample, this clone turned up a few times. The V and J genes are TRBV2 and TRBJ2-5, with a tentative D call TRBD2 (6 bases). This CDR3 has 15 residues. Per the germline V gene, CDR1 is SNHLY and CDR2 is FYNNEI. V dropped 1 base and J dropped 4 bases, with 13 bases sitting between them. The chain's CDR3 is CASSEGGVRGETQYF. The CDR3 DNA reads TGTGCCAGCAGTGAAGGGGGGGTACGGGGAGAGACCCAGTACTTC.

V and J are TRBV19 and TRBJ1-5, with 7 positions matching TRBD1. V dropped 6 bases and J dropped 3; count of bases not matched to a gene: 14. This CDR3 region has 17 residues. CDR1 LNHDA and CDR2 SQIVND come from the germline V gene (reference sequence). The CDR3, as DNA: TGTGCCAGTAGCCAAACCTACAGGGGCCATGTCAATCAGCCCCAGCATTTT. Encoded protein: CASSQTYRGHVNQPQHF.

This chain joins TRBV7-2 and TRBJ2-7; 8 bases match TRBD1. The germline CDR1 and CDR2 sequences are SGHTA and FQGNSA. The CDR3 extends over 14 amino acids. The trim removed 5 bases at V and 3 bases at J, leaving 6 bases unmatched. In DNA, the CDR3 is TGTGCCAGCAGCGCGCACGACAGGGGCTACGAGCAGTACTTC. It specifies CASSAHDRGYEQYF.

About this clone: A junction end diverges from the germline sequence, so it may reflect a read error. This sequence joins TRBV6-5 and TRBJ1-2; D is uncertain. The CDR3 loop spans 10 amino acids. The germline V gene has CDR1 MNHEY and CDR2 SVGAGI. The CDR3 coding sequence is TGTGCCAGCAGCGGGTCGCGGCGACCCTTC. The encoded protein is CASSGSRRPF.

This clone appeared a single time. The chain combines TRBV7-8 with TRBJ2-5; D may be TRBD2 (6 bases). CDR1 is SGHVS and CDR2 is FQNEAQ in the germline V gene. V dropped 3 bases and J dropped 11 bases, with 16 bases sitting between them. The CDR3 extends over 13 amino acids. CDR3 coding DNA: TGTGCCAGCAGCTTCAGGGAGACGGGAGAGCAGTACTTC. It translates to CASSFRETGEQYF.

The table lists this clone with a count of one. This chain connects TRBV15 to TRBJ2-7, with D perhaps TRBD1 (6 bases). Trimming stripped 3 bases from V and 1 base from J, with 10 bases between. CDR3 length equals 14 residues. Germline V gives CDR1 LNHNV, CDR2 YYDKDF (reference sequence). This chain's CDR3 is CATSRPGASYEQYF. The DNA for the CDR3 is TGTGCCACCAGCAGGCCAGGGGCGTCCTACGAGCAGTACTTC.

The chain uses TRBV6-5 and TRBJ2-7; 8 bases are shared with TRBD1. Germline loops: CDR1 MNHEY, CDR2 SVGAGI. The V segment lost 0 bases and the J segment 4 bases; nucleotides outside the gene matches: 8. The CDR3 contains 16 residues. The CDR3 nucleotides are TGTGCCAGCAGTTACTCAGGACAGGGTAAGGGTTACGAGCAGTACTTC. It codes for CASSYSGQGKGYEQYF.

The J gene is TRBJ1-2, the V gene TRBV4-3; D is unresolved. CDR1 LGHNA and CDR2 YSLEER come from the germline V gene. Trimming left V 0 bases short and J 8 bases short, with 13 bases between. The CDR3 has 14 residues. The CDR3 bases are TGCGCCAGCAGCCAAGATCGGGTAGCGTGGGGCTACACCTTC. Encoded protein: CASSQDRVAWGYTF.

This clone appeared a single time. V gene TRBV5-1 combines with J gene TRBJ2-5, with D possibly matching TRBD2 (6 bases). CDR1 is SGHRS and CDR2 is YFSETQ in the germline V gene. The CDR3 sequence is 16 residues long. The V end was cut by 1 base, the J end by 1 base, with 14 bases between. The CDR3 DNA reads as TGCGCCAGCAGCTTGTGGGGGACTTCGATCCAAGAGACCCAGTACTTC. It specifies CASSLWGTSIQETQYF.

The DNA for the CDR3 is TGCGCCAGCAGCCCAGACAGGGGGCTGAACACTGAAGCTTTCTTT. It specifies CASSPDRGLNTEAFF. The V and J genes are TRBV5-1 and TRBJ1-1; 10 bases are shared with TRBD1. CDR1 is SGHRS and CDR2 is YFSETQ in the germline V gene. There are 15 residues in the CDR3. The V gene end was trimmed by 4 bases and the J gene end by 0 bases; junction bases not matched to a gene: 3.

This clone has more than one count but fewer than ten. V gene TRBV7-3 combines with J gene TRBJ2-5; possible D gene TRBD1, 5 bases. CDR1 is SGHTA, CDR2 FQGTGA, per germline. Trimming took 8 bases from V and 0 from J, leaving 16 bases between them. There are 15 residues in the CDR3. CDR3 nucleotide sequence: TGTGCCAGCGCTCCAGGACAAACGTACCAAGAGACCCAGTACTTC. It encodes CASAPGQTYQETQYF.

The CDR3 protein is CASSVGTGAYEQYF. The DNA for the CDR3 is TGTGCCAGCAGCGTCGGGACAGGGGCGTACGAGCAGTACTTC. The J gene is TRBJ2-7, the V gene TRBV9, with 10 bases matching TRBD1. In germline, CDR1 is SGDLS, CDR2 YYNGEE. The CDR3 loop spans 14 amino acids. V was clipped by 2 bases and J by 4 bases; unmatched bases: 3.

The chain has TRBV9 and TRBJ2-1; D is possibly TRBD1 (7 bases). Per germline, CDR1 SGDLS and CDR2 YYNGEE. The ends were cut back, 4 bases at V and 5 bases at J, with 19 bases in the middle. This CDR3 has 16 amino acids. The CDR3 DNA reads TGTGCCAGCAGCACAAGAGGACAGGCGGGAAACAATGAGCAGTTCTTC. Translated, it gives CASSTRGQAGNNEQFF.

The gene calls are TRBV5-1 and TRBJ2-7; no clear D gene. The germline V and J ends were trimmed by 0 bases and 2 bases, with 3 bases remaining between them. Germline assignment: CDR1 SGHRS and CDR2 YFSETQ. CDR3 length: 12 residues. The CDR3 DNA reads TGCGCCAGCAGCTTGGGAGCCTACGAGCAGTACTTC. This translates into CASSLGAYEQYF.

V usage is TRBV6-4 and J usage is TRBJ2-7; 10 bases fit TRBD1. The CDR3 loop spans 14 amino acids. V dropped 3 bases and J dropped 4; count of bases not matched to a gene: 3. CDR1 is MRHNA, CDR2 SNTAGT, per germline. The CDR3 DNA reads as TGTGCCAGCAGTGAGGGGACAGGGGAGTACGAGCAGTACTTC. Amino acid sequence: CASSEGTGEYEQYF.

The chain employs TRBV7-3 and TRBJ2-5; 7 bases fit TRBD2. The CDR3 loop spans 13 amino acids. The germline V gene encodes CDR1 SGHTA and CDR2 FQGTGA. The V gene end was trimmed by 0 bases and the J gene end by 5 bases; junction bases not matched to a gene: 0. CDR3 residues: CASSLTAGETQYF. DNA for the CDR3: TGTGCCAGCAGCTTAACAGCGGGGGAGACCCAGTACTTC.